This TCR beta chain was found in a study of blood T cell repertoires in COVID-19. This clone is deemed medium-sized (0.01 to 0.1%). The V end was cut by 10 bases, the J end by 3 bases, with 19 bases between. CDR1 and CDR2 from the germline V gene are ENHRY and SYGVKD. This CDR3 spans 14 amino acids. TCRdb's copy holds only in-frame clones and misses some; the assay was immunoSEQ multiplex PCR. This sample carries nearly 110,000 clones, 80% to 95% of them seen once, and the ten largest clones take around 1.2%. The specimen sequenced was peripheral blood. The TCR sequence derives from a woman in her twenties or thirties with acute or convalescent COVID-19. The chain links TRBV10-3 to TRBJ2-7; D is possibly TRBD2 (6 bases). The chain's CDR3 is CATGTGDINYEQYF. CDR3 sequence (DNA): TGTGCCACCGGGACGGGAGATATTAACTACGAGCAGTACTTC.